One sample yielded the 8 T cell receptor beta chains listed below, sequenced in a study of regulatory T cells in long-lasting Graves disease. Time point: persistent/refractory GD, antithyroid drugs over 5 years with positive TRAb. PBMCs provided the RNA from which the TCR library was made. Libraries of TCR beta came from iRepertoire HTBI primers plus Arm-PCR of CDR3 regions. MiXCR, applied by TCRdb to the multiplex PCR reads, yields one record per CDR3 protein. Of around 510,000 distinct CDR3 sequences listed, around 20% are singletons. The source was peripheral blood mononuclear cells (PBMCs), collected when the disease was refractory, from a patient treated with antithyroid drugs. These receptors all come from a female donor with Graves disease.

In its sample, this clonotype was seen many times. The J gene is TRBJ1-2, the V gene TRBV6-1; D is uncertain. Germline V gene data show CDR1 as MNHNS and CDR2 as SASEGT. The CDR3 contains 13 residues. V shed 5 bases and J shed 7 bases, with 14 bases lying between them. The CDR3 here is CASSREFGGGYTF. CDR3 DNA: TGTGCCAGCAGTCGGGAGTTTGGTGGTGGCTACACCTTC.

The V gene is TRBV7-4, the J gene TRBJ2-6; TRBD1 matches 8 bases. Germline trimming cut 5 bases from V and 2 bases from J; bases unmatched to any gene: 14. Germline lookup yields CDR1 SGHVT and CDR2 SQSDAQ. The CDR3 is made up of 19 amino acids. The CDR3 loop reads CASSVGQGGRMTGANVLTF. DNA for the CDR3: TGTGCCAGCAGCGTAGGACAGGGTGGCAGAATGACTGGGGCCAACGTCCTGACTTTC.

Many counts were recorded for this clonotype. The genes are TRBV20-1 and TRBJ2-5; perhaps TRBD2 as D (6 bases). The germline V gene encodes CDR1 DFQATT and CDR2 SNEGSKA (reference sequence). This CDR3 comprises 14 residues. Trimming pared 5 bases from V and 1 base from J, leaving 14 bases between. DNA for the CDR3: TGCAGTGCTCGGAGAGGAGGGACCCAAGAGACCCAGTACTTC. Translation: CSARRGGTQETQYF.

The chain links TRBV7-2 to TRBJ2-7; TRBD2 matches 9 bases. Losses at the gene ends were 5 bases for V and 7 bases for J; bases not matched to a gene: 6. This CDR3 is built from 13 residues. Germline V gene sequence: CDR1 SGHTA, CDR2 FQGNSA. In DNA, the CDR3 is TGTACCAGCAGCCGAGCGGGAGGTGTAGAGCAGTACTTC. This gives the protein CTSSRAGGVEQYF.

Worth noting for this clonotype: With a much larger clone just one base away, this may be a read error. The gene calls are TRBV6-1 and TRBJ1-2; D not certain. This CDR3 contains 13 residues. Germline CDR1 is MNHNS and CDR2 is SASEGT. The ends were cut back, 7 bases at V and 2 bases at J, with 11 bases in the middle. CDR3 sequence reads: CASTAGYNYGYTF. The CDR3 DNA reads as TGTGCCAGCACTGCGGGATACAACTATGGCTACACCTTC.

This clonotype showed up just a few times. This chain uses TRBV7-9 with TRBJ2-3; perhaps TRBD1 as D (5 bases). This CDR3 has 15 amino acids. V was shortened by 5 bases and J by 0 bases, with 12 bases between the two germline ends. CDR1 and CDR2 from the germline V gene are SEHNR and FQNEAQ (reference sequence). CDR3 residues: CASSHDSASTDTQYF. The CDR3 nucleotides are TGTGCCAGCAGCCACGACAGTGCTAGCACAGATACGCAGTATTTT.

This clonotype was found a few times. The CDR3 DNA is TGTGCCAGTAGCGTCGGGACTAGGGGGACCGGGGAGCTGTTTTTT. Residues: CASSVGTRGTGELFF. The V and J genes are TRBV19 and TRBJ2-2; 8 nucleotides agree with TRBD2. The V gene's germline CDR1 is LNHDA and CDR2 SQIVND (reference sequence). The CDR3 length is 15 residues. V dropped 6 bases and J dropped 5; count of bases not matched to a gene: 8.

CDR3 sequence: CASSQSRLAGDTGELFF. The CDR3 DNA reads TGTGCCAGCAGCCAGTCACGACTAGCGGGGGACACCGGGGAGCTGTTTTTT. The V call is TRBV14, the J call TRBJ2-2; TRBD2 matches 12 bases. The CDR3 has 17 residues. V was clipped by 3 bases and J by 3 bases; unmatched bases: 5. Per the germline V gene, CDR1 is SGHDN and CDR2 is FVKESK.